The 20 T cell receptor beta chains below were found in one sample sequenced in a study of T cells after yellow fever vaccination. TCRdb recomputed calls from the 5' RACE reads with MiXCR, one row per CDR3 protein. Seen here are about 85,000 distinct CDR3 sequences, more than 10% observed once, and the top ten hold approximately 23%. The sequenced sample was CD8+ T cells not binding an NS4B(214-222) dextramer, sorted from PBMCs, obtained around 3 weeks after the first yellow fever vaccination. The receptors come from a young man who received the YFV17D yellow fever vaccine.

This clonotype was picked up many times. This chain uses TRBV25-1 with TRBJ2-2; the D gene is possibly TRBD1 (6 bases). V lost 4 bases and J 2 bases, leaving 11 bases between the germline ends. The CDR3 extends over 15 amino acids. Germline CDR1 and CDR2: MGHDK and SYGVNS. CDR3 DNA sequence: TGTGCCAGCAGTGGAAACAGGGACAACACCGGGGAGCTGTTTTTT. Residues: CASSGNRDNTGELFF. The whole variable domain, filled in from reference TRBV25-1 and TRBJ2-2, reads EADIYQTPRYLVIGTGKKITLECSQTMGHDKMYWYQQDPGMELHLIHYSYGVNSTEKGDLSSESTVSRIRTEHFPLTLESARPSHTSQYLCASSGNRDNTGELFFGEGSRLTVL.

In its sample, this clonotype was seen a few times. The chain links TRBV7-8 to TRBJ2-7; TRBD1 agrees at 7 bases. Germline V gives CDR1 SGHVS, CDR2 FQNEAQ. V gave up 6 bases and J gave up 5 bases; unmatched junction bases: 7. The CDR3 runs to 13 residues. CDR3 region: CASSIGTANEQYF. In DNA, the CDR3 is TGTGCCAGCAGTATTGGGACAGCCAACGAGCAGTACTTC. Full variable domain (remainder filled in from reference TRBV7-8 and TRBJ2-7): GAGVSQSPRYKVAKRGQDVALRCDPISGHVSLFWYQQALGQGPEFLTYFQNEAQLDKSGLPSDRFFAERPEGSVSTLKIQRTQQEDSAVYLCASSIGTANEQYFGPGTRLTVT.

This clonotype was found a few times. The gene calls are TRBV5-4 and TRBJ2-7; the D gene is possibly TRBD2 (5 bases). Germline CDR1 is SGHNT and CDR2 is YYREEE (reference sequence). The length of the CDR3 is 13 residues. Deletions cut 5 bases from V and 1 base from J, with 10 bases between. In nucleotides, the CDR3 is TGTGCCAGCAGTTTTTCGGGGTCCTACGAGCAGTACGTC. Translated, it gives CASSFSGSYEQYV.

The chain employs TRBV7-9 and TRBJ2-7; 8 nucleotides align to TRBD1. Germline CDR1 reads SEHNR; CDR2 reads FQNEAQ (reference sequence). This CDR3 has 15 amino acids. The J segment lost 5 bases and the V segment lost 5 bases, leaving 11 bases of the junction unmatched. The CDR3 region has the DNA TGTGCCAGCAGCCTCTCAAGACAGGGGTACAACGAGCAGTACTTC. Amino acids: CASSLSRQGYNEQYF.

This clonotype was counted only a few times. The gene calls are TRBV5-1 and TRBJ2-1; weak D call: TRBD1 (7 bases). The CDR3 runs to 14 residues. From germline, CDR1 is SGHRS and CDR2 YFSETQ. Trimming removed 1 base at V and 5 bases at J, with 10 bases between. The CDR3 reads CASSLQGGNNEQFF. CDR3 bases: TGCGCCAGCAGCTTGCAGGGGGGTAACAATGAGCAGTTCTTC.

This clonotype was counted many times. This chain links TRBV7-6 with TRBJ2-1, with 8 bases fitting TRBD1. The CDR3 sequence is 15 residues long. Germline CDR1 is SGHVS and CDR2 is FNYEAQ. The J segment lost 6 bases and the V segment lost 4 bases, leaving 8 bases of the junction unmatched. The CDR3 protein is CASSYRQGTPNEQFF. The DNA of the CDR3 is TGTGCCAGCAGCTACCGACAGGGGACCCCCAATGAGCAGTTCTTC.

This clonotype was seen many times. The genes are TRBV7-8 and TRBJ1-1; D is unclear. CDR3 size: 13 residues. The ends were cut back, 5 bases at V and 3 bases at J, with 10 bases in the middle. The germline CDR1 and CDR2 sequences are SGHVS and FQNEAQ. The CDR3 DNA is TGTGCCAGCAGCCCTCCGTCGGACACTGAAGCTTTCTTT. Residues: CASSPPSDTEAFF.

There are a few counts of this clonotype. This chain uses TRBV19 with TRBJ1-1; 7 nucleotides match TRBD1. The CDR3 is made up of 13 amino acids. CDR1 and CDR2 from the germline V gene are LNHDA and SQIVND (reference sequence). Germline trimming cut 6 bases from V and 3 bases from J; bases unmatched to any gene: 4. The CDR3 protein is CASRSTGDTEAFF. CDR3 nucleotides: TGTGCCAGTAGGTCCACAGGGGACACTGAAGCTTTCTTT.

The chain combines TRBV9 with TRBJ2-7, with 9 nucleotides matching TRBD2. From germline, CDR1 is SGDLS and CDR2 YYNGEE. The CDR3 is 15 residues long. The V gene end was trimmed by 0 bases and the J gene end by 2 bases; junction bases not matched to a gene: 3. DNA for the CDR3: TGTGCCAGCAGCGTAGCAGCTAGCGGGGCCTACGAGCAGTACTTC. Its translation: CASSVAASGAYEQYF.

This clonotype was seen a few times. This chain links TRBV5-1 with TRBJ2-7; D could derive from TRBD1 or TRBD2 (6 bases each). The CDR3 is 15 residues long. From germline, CDR1 is SGHRS and CDR2 YFSETQ. V lost 4 bases, J lost 3 bases, and 17 bases lay in between. The CDR3 DNA is TGCGCCAGCAGCGGCGGTCGGGGGCCCCTCTACGAGCAGTACTTC. Translating gives CASSGGRGPLYEQYF.

This clonotype was picked up a small number of times. The chain joins TRBV3-1 to TRBJ2-3; 7 bases align to TRBD1. V lost 4 bases and J lost 0; bases outside the gene matches: 10. This CDR3 has 17 amino acids. The germline V gene has CDR1 LGHDT and CDR2 YNNKEL (reference sequence). The CDR3 region has the DNA TGTGCCAGCAGCCGAAACAGGGGTAGAGGGAGCACAGATACGCAGTATTTT. This codes for CASSRNRGRGSTDTQYF.

The rearrangement joins TRBV4-2 to TRBJ1-1; TRBD1 is a possible D gene (6 bases). V lost 1 base to trimming and J lost 5 bases, with 17 bases between them. This CDR3 region has 16 residues. Germline loops: CDR1 LGHNA, CDR2 YNFKEQ. CDR3 nucleotides: TGTGCCAGCAGCCAAGTTGGAGGGGGTAGGGATACTGAAGCTTTCTTT. Its protein is CASSQVGGGRDTEAFF.

This CDR3 is CSVEDSRGGYYEQYF. CDR3 nucleotides: TGCAGCGTTGAAGATAGCCGGGGGGGCTATTACGAGCAGTACTTC. The chain carries TRBV29-1 and TRBJ2-7, with 8 bases identical to TRBD2. After removal of 0 bases from V and 4 bases from J, the junction contained 8 bases not matched to a gene. The germline V gene has CDR1 SQVTM and CDR2 ANQGSEA. The CDR3 is 15 residues long.

Only a few counts were recorded for this clonotype. The rearrangement uses TRBV10-3 and TRBJ2-7; D is possibly TRBD1 or TRBD2 (5 bases each). Per the germline V gene, CDR1 is ENHRY and CDR2 is SYGVKD. The CDR3 covers 14 residues. The ends were cut back, 0 bases at V and 5 bases at J, with 11 bases in the middle. As DNA, the CDR3 is TGTGCCATCAGTGAGTCTGGGGGTCCCAACGAGCAGTACGTC. Translating it yields CAISESGGPNEQYV.

The chain recombines TRBV11-3 with TRBJ2-2; possible D gene TRBD1, 6 bases. With 2 bases removed from V and 3 bases from J, the gap between germline ends came to 19 bases. CDR1 is SGHNT and CDR2 is YENEEA in the germline V gene. The CDR3 is 18 residues long. The CDR3 sequence: CASSLRSPGTFDTGELFF. In nucleotides, the CDR3 is TGTGCCAGCAGCTTAAGGTCCCCCGGGACATTCGACACCGGGGAGCTGTTTTTT.

The chain recombines TRBV14 with TRBJ2-1; D gene unclear. The CDR3 loop spans 15 amino acids. With 5 bases removed from V and 0 bases from J, the gap between germline ends came to 11 bases. Germline V gene data show CDR1 as SGHDN and CDR2 as FVKESK. CDR3: CASSMDGSSYNEQFF. In DNA, the CDR3 is TGTGCCAGCAGCATGGACGGTAGCTCCTACAATGAGCAGTTCTTC.

The chain links TRBV29-1 to TRBJ1-1; D is uncertain. CDR3 length equals 12 residues. In germline, CDR1 is SQVTM, CDR2 ANQGSEA. The V and J ends lost 6 bases and 1 base respectively, with 9 bases between them. In nucleotides, the CDR3 is TGCAGCGTCGGGGTCCAGAACACTGAAGCTTTCTTT. Encoded protein: CSVGVQNTEAFF.

V and J are TRBV5-1 and TRBJ2-5, with TRBD2 matching over 13 bases. The CDR3 length is 17 residues. Germline values: CDR1 SGHRS, CDR2 YFSETQ. The V segment lost 4 bases and the J segment 3 bases; nucleotides outside the gene matches: 9. This CDR3 is CASSPWTSGGLKETQYF. Here the CDR3 DNA reads TGCGCCAGCAGCCCCTGGACTAGCGGGGGCCTTAAAGAGACCCAGTACTTC.

This clonotype appeared a few times. This chain joins TRBV15 and TRBJ1-5, with 8 nucleotides matching TRBD1. The V and J ends lost 0 bases and 6 bases, in that order; junction bases with no gene match: 4. CDR1 and CDR2 from the germline V gene are LNHNV and YYDKDF (reference sequence). The length of the CDR3 is 15 residues. CDR3 sequence reads: CATSREAGGFQPQHF. CDR3 nucleotides: TGTGCCACCAGCAGAGAGGCAGGGGGCTTTCAGCCCCAGCATTTT. Complete variable domain (other parts from reference TRBV15 and TRBJ1-5): DAMVIQNPRYQVTQFGKPVTLSCSQTLNHNVMYWYQQKSSQAPKLLFHYYDKDFNNEADTPDNFQSRRPNTSFCFLDIRSPGLGDTAMYLCATSREAGGFQPQHFGDGTRLSIL.

This clonotype was detected only a few times. The chain carries TRBV11-2 and TRBJ1-2; no definite D call. The CDR3 covers 12 residues. Germline V gene data show CDR1 as SGHAT and CDR2 as FQNNGV. Trimming stripped 3 bases from V and 6 bases from J, with 8 bases between. CDR3 sequence: CASSFGRDGYTF. The CDR3 region has the DNA TGTGCCAGCAGCTTCGGGAGGGATGGCTACACCTTC.